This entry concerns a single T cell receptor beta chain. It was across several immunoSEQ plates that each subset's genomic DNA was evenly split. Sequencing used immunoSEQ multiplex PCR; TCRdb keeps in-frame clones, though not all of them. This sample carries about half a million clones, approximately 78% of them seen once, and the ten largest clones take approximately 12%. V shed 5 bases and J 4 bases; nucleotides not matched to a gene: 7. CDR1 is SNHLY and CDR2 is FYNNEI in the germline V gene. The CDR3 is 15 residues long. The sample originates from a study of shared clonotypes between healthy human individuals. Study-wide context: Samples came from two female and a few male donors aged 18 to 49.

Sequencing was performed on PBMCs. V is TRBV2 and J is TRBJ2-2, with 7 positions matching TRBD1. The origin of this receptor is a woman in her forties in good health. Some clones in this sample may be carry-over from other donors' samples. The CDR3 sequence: CASSPQTGSTGELFF. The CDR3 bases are TGTGCCAGCAGTCCTCAGACAGGGAGCACCGGGGAGCTGTTTTTT.